This T cell receptor beta chain was sequenced in a study of blood T cell repertoires in COVID-19 (dated by TCRdb to 2018 to 2020). For context, the study as a whole: The collaborator samples originated in the United States, Italy and Spain and spanned the acute and convalescent phases of COVID-19. The material from the prospective study consisted of cDNA or gDNA derived from T cells, B-cell-depleted T cells, or PBMCs. Subjects who had been exposed to COVID-19, were actively infected with it, or had recovered from it provided the deeply sampled blood TCRbeta repertoires that made up the dataset. The repertoires were released in a freely available public database intended as a resource for research on the immune response to SARS-CoV-2. The samples were drawn from the first 160 participants of the ongoing ImmuneRACE study and from some 1,300 subjects provided by 6 global collaborators. Sample metadata almost always included a de-identified subject ID, COVID-19 status, age in years and sex. Where HLA class I and class II types were available, the types were taken from metadata supplied by the sample provider, not from assay-based typing. Summary of the overall study and its limitations: The quantity of clinical and demographic metadata differed by source and by participant and was supplied without curation.

The immunoSEQ Assay, a bias-controlled multiplex PCR, was used to amplify TCRbeta CDR3 regions from genomic DNA. For the original study's pipeline: Nucleated cell counts per sample were estimated from amplification of reference gene primers within the assay. Sequence reads were collapsed and filtered to measure the absolute abundance of every unique TCRbeta CDR3 rearrangement. For each sample, productive Simpson clonality was calculated as the square root of Simpson's diversity index over productive rearrangements. In TCRdb, the immuneACCESS table is reduced to in-frame sequences with V and J assigned. These tables do not hold every clone; where another copy was compared, an unresolved V gene accounts for under half, and the others remain unexplained. The V and J calls and clone size are taken from that table; D and trimming were inferred from the DNA. Counted in this sample were about 290,000 clones; 70% to 90% of them appeared once. The ten largest clones represent around 2.9% of the sample.

Points on this clone: It has no known antigen specificity. Base qualities are not at hand, and no much larger clone is one base apart.

Collaborating institutions collected whole blood in K2EDTA tubes following their own protocols. For TCRbeta analysis, collaborators shipped samples in one of three forms: frozen whole blood, isolated PBMCs, or DNA extracted from either of those sample types. The receptor was isolated from a woman younger than 45 with active or convalescent COVID-19. Input material: peripheral blood.

The sequenced DNA: TGTGCCAGCAGCCCCCGACTAGCGGGGGTCACCGGGGAGCTGTTTTTT. This encodes CASSPRLAGVTGELFF. The V gene is TRBV9 and the J gene is TRBJ2-2, with 12 bases aligning to TRBD2. CDR1 and CDR2, looked up from the germline V gene, are SGDLS and YYNGEE. The junction shows trimming of 4 bases on V and 4 bases on J, and the gene matches do not reach 5 bases of it. There are 16 amino acids in the CDR3, from cysteine to phenylalanine inclusive. Only the CDR3 DNA is retained, 48 bases long and in frame from the first base. The CDR3 plus the reference TRBV9 and TRBJ2-2 genes for the other parts give the full variable domain: DSGVTQTPKHLITATGQRVTLRCSPRSGDLSVYWYQQSLDQGLQFLIQYYNGEERAKGNILERFSAQQFPDLHSELNLSSLELGDSALYFCASSPRLAGVTGELFFGEGSRLTVL.